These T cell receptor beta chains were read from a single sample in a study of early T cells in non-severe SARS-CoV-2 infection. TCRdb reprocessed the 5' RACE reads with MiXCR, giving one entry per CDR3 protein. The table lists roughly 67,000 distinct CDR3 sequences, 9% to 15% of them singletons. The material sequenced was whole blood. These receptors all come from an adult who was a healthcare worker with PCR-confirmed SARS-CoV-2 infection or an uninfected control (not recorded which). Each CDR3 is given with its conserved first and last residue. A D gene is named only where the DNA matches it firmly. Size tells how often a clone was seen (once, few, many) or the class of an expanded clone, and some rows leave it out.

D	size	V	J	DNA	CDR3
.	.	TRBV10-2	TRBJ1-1	TGCGCCAGCAGTGAGTCGAGACGGCCGAACACTGAAGCTTTCTTT	CASSESRRPNTEAFF
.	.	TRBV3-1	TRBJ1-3	TGTGCCAGCAGAGCGGACAGTTCTGGAAACACCATATATTTT	CASRADSSGNTIYF
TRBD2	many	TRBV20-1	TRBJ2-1	TGCAGTGCTCACAGCGGGGGGGACTACAATGAGCAGTTCTTC	CSAHSGGDYNEQFF
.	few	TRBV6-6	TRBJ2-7	TGTGCCAGCAGTTACTCCGGGACGGACTCCTACGAGCAGTACTTC	CASSYSGTDSYEQYF
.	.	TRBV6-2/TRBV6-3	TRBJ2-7	TGTGCCAGCAGTTACGCCCGGGGCATGTCCCCTCAATCCGAGCAGTACTTC	CASSYARGMSPQSEQYF
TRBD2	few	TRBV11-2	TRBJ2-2	TGTGCCAGCCCCTTAGGCGGGGGGAACACCGGGGAGCTGTTTTTT	CASPLGGGNTGELFF
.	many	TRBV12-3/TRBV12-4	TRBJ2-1	TGTGCCAGCAGTTTCCCGGGATCCCACCTCCCTTACAATGAGCAGTTCTTC	CASSFPGSHLPYNEQFF
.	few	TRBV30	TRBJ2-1	TGTGCCCGTTCTCCTAGCGCTAATTACAATGAGCAGTTCTTC	CARSPSANYNEQFF
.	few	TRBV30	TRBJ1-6	TGTGCCTGGAGTGTCGCCGGTTCACCCCTCCACTTT	CAWSVAGSPLHF
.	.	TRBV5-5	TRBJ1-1	TGTGCCAGCAGCCTCACTGGGGATTCAGGGTCTGAAGCTTTCTTT	CASSLTGDSGSEAFF
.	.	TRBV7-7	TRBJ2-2	TGTGCTAGCAGCCCCCAGGAGGGAGGCACCGGGGAGCTGTTTTTT	CASSPQEGGTGELFF
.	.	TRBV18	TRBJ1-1	TGTGCCAGCTCACCAATGAGGGAGGGGACTGAAGCTTTCTTT	CASSPMREGTEAFF
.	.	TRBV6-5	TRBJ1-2	TGTGCCAGCAGTTACTCCGCGGGGAACTATGGCTACACCTTC	CASSYSAGNYGYTF
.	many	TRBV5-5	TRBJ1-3	TGTGCCAGCAGCTCCCCTCCGGGAAACACCATATATTTT	CASSSPPGNTIYF
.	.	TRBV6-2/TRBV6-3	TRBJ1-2	TGTGCCAGCAGTCCCGGGACGGCGATCTATGGCTACACCTTC	CASSPGTAIYGYTF
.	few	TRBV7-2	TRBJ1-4	TGTGCCAGCAGCTTAGTACAGGCAACTAATGAAAAACTGTTTTTT	CASSLVQATNEKLFF
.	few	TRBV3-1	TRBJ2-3	TGTGCCAGCAGCCCCTGGGCGGGGTCGGGCACAGATACGCAGTATTTT	CASSPWAGSGTDTQYF
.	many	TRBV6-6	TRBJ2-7	TGTGCCAGCAGTGCCCAGCGGGCATCCTACGAGCAGTACTTC	CASSAQRASYEQYF
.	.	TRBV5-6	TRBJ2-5	TGTGCCAGCAGCCGATCGGCCCTATCACAAGAGACCCAGTACTTC	CASSRSALSQETQYF
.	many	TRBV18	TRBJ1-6	TGTGCCAGCTCACCGATCGGACAGATTAATTCACCCCTCCACTTT	CASSPIGQINSPLHF
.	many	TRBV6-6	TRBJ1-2	TGTGCCAGCAGTTACGTGGACCGAGCCTTCTATGGCTACACCTTC	CASSYVDRAFYGYTF
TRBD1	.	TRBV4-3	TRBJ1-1	TGCGCCAGCAGCCAAGCCGGGACAGGAGTTGCTGAAGCTTTCTTT	CASSQAGTGVAEAFF
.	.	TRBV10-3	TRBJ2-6	TGTGCCATCAGTGAGTCGATAGGGACCGGGGCCAACGTCCTGACTTTC	CAISESIGTGANVLTF
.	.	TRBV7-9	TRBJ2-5	TGTGCCAGCAGCTTACTAGGTCGGGTTGACGCACAAGAGACCCAGTACTTC	CASSLLGRVDAQETQYF
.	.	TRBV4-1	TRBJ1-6	TGCGCCAGCAGCCAAGATCTGGGGGGGAGCTCCTATAATTCACCCCTCCACTTT	CASSQDLGGSSYNSPLHF
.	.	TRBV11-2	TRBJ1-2	TGTGCCAGCAGCGATCGACGACGAACCACCGGCTACACCTTC	CASSDRRRTTGYTF
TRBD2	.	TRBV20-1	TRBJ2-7	TGCAGTGCGTCTGGACTAGCGGGGGTCTTGGGCTACGAGCAGTACTTC	CSASGLAGVLGYEQYF
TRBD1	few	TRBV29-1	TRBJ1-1	TGCAGCGTTCGGGGACAGCTGAACACTGAAGCTTTCTTT	CSVRGQLNTEAFF
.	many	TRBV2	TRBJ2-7	TGTGCCAGCAGTGTGGCGAGGCATAGCTCCTACGAGCAGTACTTC	CASSVARHSSYEQYF
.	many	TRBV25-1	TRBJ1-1	TGTGCCAGCGGGGTCGGGACTGAAGCTTTCTTT	CASGVGTEAFF
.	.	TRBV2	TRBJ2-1	TGTGCCAGCAGTGGAGAGAGTGAGCAGTTCTTC	CASSGESEQFF
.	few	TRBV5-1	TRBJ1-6	TGCGCCAGCAGCTTGGATGTTCTTACACCAAATTCACCCCTCCACTTT	CASSLDVLTPNSPLHF
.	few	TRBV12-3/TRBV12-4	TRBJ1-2	TGTGCCAGCAGTTTCCTGGGTGGTGATAGGGGCTACACCTTC	CASSFLGGDRGYTF
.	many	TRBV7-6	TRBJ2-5	TGTGCCAGCAGCTCCGGCGGTGAGACCCAGTACTTC	CASSSGGETQYF
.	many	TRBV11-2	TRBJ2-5	TGTGCCAGCTGCGTCTCTATTCTTCAGGAGACCCAGTACTTC	CASCVSILQETQYF
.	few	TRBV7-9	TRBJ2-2	TGTGCCAGCAGCTTAGTAGCAGGGACCGGGGAGCTGTTTTTT	CASSLVAGTGELFF
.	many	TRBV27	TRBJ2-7	TGTGCCAGCAGTTTAAGGGGTGAGGGCTACCCGACCTACGAGCAGTACTTC	CASSLRGEGYPTYEQYF
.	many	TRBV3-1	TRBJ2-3	TGTGCCAGCAGCCAAGCTAGCACAGATACGCAGTATTTT	CASSQASTDTQYF
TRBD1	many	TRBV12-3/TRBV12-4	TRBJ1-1	TGTGCCAGCAACGACAGGGCCCGCACTGAAGCTTTCTTT	CASNDRARTEAFF
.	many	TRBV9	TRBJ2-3	TGTGCCAGCAGCCCCCATAGCACAGATACGCAGTATTTT	CASSPHSTDTQYF
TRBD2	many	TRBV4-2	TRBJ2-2	TGTGCCAGCAGCCAAGATGGGCTAGCGGGGTTCGGCGGGGAGCTGTTTTTT	CASSQDGLAGFGGELFF
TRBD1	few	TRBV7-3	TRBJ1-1	TGTGCCAGCAGCTTCACAGGGGGCCTACAGGCTGAAGCTTTCTTT	CASSFTGGLQAEAFF
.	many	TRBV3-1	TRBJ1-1	TGTGCCAGCAGCCTGTACGGCACTGAAGCTTTCTTT	CASSLYGTEAFF
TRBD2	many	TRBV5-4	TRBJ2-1	TGTGCCAGCACTATAGCGGGGGGGCTAAGCAATGAGCAGTTCTTC	CASTIAGGLSNEQFF
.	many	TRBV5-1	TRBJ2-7	TGCGCCAGCAGCTTGGTAGGGACGGGAACCTACGAGCAGTACTTC	CASSLVGTGTYEQYF
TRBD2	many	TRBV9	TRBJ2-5	TGTGCCAGCAGCGCCCCCGGAGCGGGGGGGCTCCAAGAGACCCAGTACTTC	CASSAPGAGGLQETQYF
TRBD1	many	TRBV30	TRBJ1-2	TGTGCCTGGAGTCCCCCGGACAGGGGGCGCGATGGCTACACCTTC	CAWSPPDRGRDGYTF
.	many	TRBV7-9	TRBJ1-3	TGTGCCAGCAGCTTAGCACGGGACTCTGGAAACACCATATATTTT	CASSLARDSGNTIYF
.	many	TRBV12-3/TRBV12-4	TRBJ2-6	TGTGCCAGCAGTTTACTGATCTCTGGGGCCAACGTCCTGACTTTC	CASSLLISGANVLTF
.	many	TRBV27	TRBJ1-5	TGTGCCAGCAGACCCGTAGGGGGCAATCAGCCCCAGCATTTT	CASRPVGGNQPQHF